The entry below describes one T cell receptor (beta chain). Its antigen is not identified. Data came from immunoSEQ multiplex PCR; TCRdb stores just in-frame clones and leaves some out. The sample records tens of thousands of clones, 84% being singletons. Trimming cost V 4 bases and J 6 bases, with 12 bases left between them. This CDR3 has 13 amino acids. The germline CDR1 and CDR2 sequences are SNHLY and FYNNEI. This specimen belongs to a study of radiotherapy plus CTLA-4 blockade in lung cancer. General study findings and limits: Tumor-origin TCR clones grew in blood after radiotherapy plus ipilimumab. Interferon-beta, together with early blood T cell clone dynamics, reportedly best predicted response.

This TCR was recovered from a human donor with non-small cell lung cancer whose response to radiotherapy plus ipilimumab could not be evaluated. This sequence joins TRBV2 and TRBJ1-2; D is ambiguous. The sequenced sample was peripheral blood, obtained from a patient treated with radiotherapy plus ipilimumab. In DNA, the CDR3 is TGTGCCAGCAGTGTACGGGTTGTCGATGGCTACACCTTC. Amino acids: CASSVRVVDGYTF. The whole variable domain, remainder taken from reference TRBV2 and TRBJ1-2, is EPEVTQTPSHQVTQMGQEVILRCVPISNHLYFYWYRQILGQKVEFLVSFYNNEISEKSEIFDDQFSVERPDGSNFTLKIRSTKLEDSAMYFCASSVRVVDGYTFGSGTRLTVV.